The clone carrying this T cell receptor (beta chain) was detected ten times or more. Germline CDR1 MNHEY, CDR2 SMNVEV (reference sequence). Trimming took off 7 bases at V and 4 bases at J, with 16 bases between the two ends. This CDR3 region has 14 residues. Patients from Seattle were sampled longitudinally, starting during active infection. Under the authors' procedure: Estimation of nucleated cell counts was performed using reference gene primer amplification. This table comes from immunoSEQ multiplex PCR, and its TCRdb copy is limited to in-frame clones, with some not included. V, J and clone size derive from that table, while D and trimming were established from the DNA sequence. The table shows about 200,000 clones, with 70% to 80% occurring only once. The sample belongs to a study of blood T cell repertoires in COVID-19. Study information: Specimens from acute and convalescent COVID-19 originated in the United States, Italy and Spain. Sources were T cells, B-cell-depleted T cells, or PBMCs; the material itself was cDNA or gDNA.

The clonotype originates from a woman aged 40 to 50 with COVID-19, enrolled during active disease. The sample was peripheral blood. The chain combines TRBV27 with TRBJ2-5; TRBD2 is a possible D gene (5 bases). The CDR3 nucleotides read TGTGCCAGCACAAAACTCCCGGGGTCAGAGACCCAGTACTTC. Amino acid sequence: CASTKLPGSETQYF.